The 17 T cell receptor beta chains listed next were all sequenced from one sample in a study of cytotoxic CD8 clonotypes in ibrutinib-treated CLL. Measured with immunoSEQ multiplex PCR; TCRdb has only the in-frame clones, and not every one. The sample includes about 35,000 clones, 45% to 50% of them seen just once. The sequenced sample was PBMCs, obtained before ibrutinib treatment. These receptors all come from a human donor with chronic lymphocytic leukemia.

V usage is TRBV7-9 and J usage is TRBJ1-1, with D hard to call. Looked up from germline, CDR1 is SEHNR and CDR2 is FQNEAQ (reference sequence). This CDR3 comprises 14 residues. Between the trimmed V and J ends, which lost 5 bases and 4 bases, there was a span of 14 bases. For the CDR3, the DNA is TGTGCCAGCAGCCCGGGAATTCAGCCCACTGAAGCTTTCTTT. Protein product: CASSPGIQPTEAFF. Full variable domain (outside the CDR3, taken from reference TRBV7-9 and TRBJ1-1): DTGVSQNPRHKITKRGQNVTFRCDPISEHNRLYWYRQTLGQGPEFLTYFQNEAQLEKSRLLSDRFSAERPKGSFSTLEIQRTEQGDSAMYLCASSPGIQPTEAFFGQGTRLTVV.

This chain uses TRBV7-2 with TRBJ2-3; D uncertain. This CDR3 has 14 residues. The V and J ends lost 2 bases and 3 bases respectively, with 9 bases between them. Per germline, CDR1 SGHTA and CDR2 FQGNSA. In DNA form, the CDR3 reads TGTGCCAGCAGCTTAACCCCCCGAACAGATACGCAGTATTTT. Amino acids: CASSLTPRTDTQYF.

This clone was observed a few times. The V gene is TRBV2, the J gene TRBJ1-6; D is uncertain. The V gene lost 10 bases and the J gene lost 8 bases, with 15 bases spanning the gap. CDR1 is SNHLY and CDR2 is FYNNEI in the germline V gene. The CDR3 runs 13 residues. The CDR3 region has the DNA TGTGCCATCCCGGGGAAGGGAGATTCACCCCTCCACTTT. The encoded protein is CAIPGKGDSPLHF. Combining the CDR3 with reference TRBV2 and TRBJ1-6 gives the whole variable domain EPEVTQTPSHQVTQMGQEVILRCVPISNHLYFYWYRQILGQKVEFLVSFYNNEISEKSEIFDDQFSVERPDGSNFTLKIRSTKLEDSAMYFCAIPGKGDSPLHFGNGTRLTVT.

V gene TRBV5-6 combines with J gene TRBJ2-7, with 10 bases fitting TRBD1. Germline-derived CDR1 and CDR2 are SGHDT and YYEEEE. V shed 0 bases and J 1 base; nucleotides not matched to a gene: 10. The CDR3 extends over 18 amino acids. Written as DNA, the CDR3 is TGTGCCAGCAGCTTGGGTCCCGGGACAGGGGTTACTTCCTACGAGCAGTACTTC. This encodes CASSLGPGTGVTSYEQYF.

The V call is TRBV7-9, the J call TRBJ1-3, with D uncertain. The CDR3 contains 15 residues. Germline CDR1 SEHNR, CDR2 FQNEAQ (reference sequence). Trimming removed 2 bases from V and 0 bases from J, with 8 bases in between. The CDR3: CASSLLAVSGNTIYF. CDR3 bases: TGTGCCAGCAGCTTATTGGCCGTCTCTGGAAACACCATATATTTT.

J is TRBJ2-1 and V is TRBV7-3, with D tentatively TRBD2 (7 bases). Germline loops: CDR1 SGHTA, CDR2 FQGTGA. This CDR3 region has 16 residues. The V gene lost 5 bases and the J gene lost 6 bases, with 20 bases spanning the gap. DNA of the CDR3: TGTGCCAGCAGCCTCCGTTACGGCGGGGGCCGCAATGAGCAGTTCTTC. Translating gives CASSLRYGGGRNEQFF.

This clone was observed a single time. This CDR3 reads CATSRDKGEGQPQHF. Here the CDR3 DNA reads TGTGCCACCAGCAGAGATAAAGGGGAAGGACAGCCCCAGCATTTT. The V call is TRBV15, the J call TRBJ1-5; TRBD1 is a possible D gene (5 bases). Germline CDR1 reads LNHNV; CDR2 reads YYDKDF (reference sequence). Trimming removed 0 bases at V and 7 bases at J, with 13 bases between. The CDR3 consists of 15 residues.

This clone was observed a few times. This rearrangement joins TRBV5-4 to TRBJ2-7; maybe TRBD2 (6 bases). CDR1 is SGHNT, CDR2 YYREEE, per germline (reference sequence). V was clipped by 4 bases and J by 3 bases, with 11 bases between them. The CDR3 runs 13 residues. The CDR3 protein is CASSGGRFYEQYF. Here the CDR3 DNA reads TGTGCCAGCAGCGGAGGGAGATTCTACGAGCAGTACTTC.

This sequence joins TRBV2 and TRBJ2-7; TRBD1 agrees at 7 bases. Germline V gene sequence: CDR1 SNHLY, CDR2 FYNNEI. V lost 0 bases to trimming and J lost 3 bases; unmatched junction nucleotides: 5. The CDR3 consists of 15 residues. CDR3 nucleotide sequence: TGTGCCAGCAGTGAAGCGGGGACAGACCTCTACGAGCAGTACTTC. Amino acid sequence: CASSEAGTDLYEQYF.

The V and J genes are TRBV5-1 and TRBJ2-3; TRBD2 matches at 9 bases. The germline V gene has CDR1 SGHRS and CDR2 YFSETQ. The CDR3 has 15 amino acids. Unmatched junction bases numbered 3, after V lost 4 bases and J lost 0 bases. DNA of the CDR3: TGCGCCAGCAGCCCCGGACTAGCGAGCACAGATACGCAGTATTTT. Residues: CASSPGLASTDTQYF.

The V call is TRBV28, the J call TRBJ1-5, with 9 bases lining up with TRBD1. The CDR3 totals 15 residues. Germline V lookup: CDR1 MDHEN, CDR2 SYDVKM. The J segment lost 1 base and the V segment lost 6 bases, leaving 4 bases of the junction unmatched. The CDR3: CASRQTGGSNQPQHF. CDR3 in DNA: TGTGCCAGCAGACAGACAGGGGGGAGCAATCAGCCCCAGCATTTT.

In this sample, this clone is medium-sized (0.01 to 0.1%). The chain uses TRBV11-3 and TRBJ2-3; TRBD2 might be the D (6 bases). The CDR3 consists of 16 residues. The V end was cut by 1 base, the J end by 6 bases, with 17 bases between. Looked up from germline, CDR1 is SGHNT and CDR2 is YENEEA. The chain's CDR3 is CASSLGGDGVRDTQYF. The DNA for the CDR3 is TGTGCCAGCAGCTTAGGGGGGGACGGTGTGAGGGATACGCAGTATTTT. Based on the CDR3 plus reference TRBV11-3 and TRBJ2-3, the full variable domain is EAGVVQSPRYKIIEKKQPVAFWCNPISGHNTLYWYLQNLGQGPELLIRYENEEAVDDSQLPKDRFSAERLKGVDSTLKIQPAELGDSAVYLCASSLGGDGVRDTQYFGPGTRLTVL.

V gene TRBV6-5 combines with J gene TRBJ1-6; D is uncertain. Germline CDR1 MNHEY, CDR2 SVGAGI. Trimming left V 7 bases short and J 10 bases short, with 14 bases between. This CDR3 has 13 amino acids. CDR3 protein: CASTRHARSPLHF. The CDR3 DNA sequence: TGTGCCAGCACCCGACACGCTAGGTCACCCCTCCACTTT.

For this clone: Different DNA sequences within this sample yield the same CDR3. The rearrangement links TRBV2 to TRBJ1-1, with D possibly being TRBD1 (5 bases). The length of the CDR3 is 12 residues. Per germline, CDR1 SNHLY and CDR2 FYNNEI. The V end lost 5 bases, the J end lost 1 base, and 5 bases lay between the germline ends. CDR3 nucleotide sequence: TGTGCCAGCAGTACAGGGAACACTGAAGCTTTCTTT. Translated: CASSTGNTEAFF.

J is TRBJ2-3 and V is TRBV27; 10 positions match TRBD1. Germline V gene data show CDR1 as MNHEY and CDR2 as SMNVEV (reference sequence). V gave up 6 bases and J gave up 3 bases; unmatched junction bases: 6. The CDR3 is made up of 15 amino acids. The CDR3 reads CASRWDRGETDTQYF. Here the CDR3 DNA reads TGTGCCAGCAGGTGGGACAGGGGTGAGACAGATACGCAGTATTTT.

The V gene is TRBV29-1, the J gene TRBJ2-7; no reliable D call. This CDR3 region has 13 residues. Germline V gene data show CDR1 as SQVTM and CDR2 as ANQGSEA. V was clipped by 4 bases and J by 1 base, with 11 bases between them. CDR3 nucleotide sequence: TGCAGCGTTGGTGGGGTCGGATCCTACGAGCAGTACTTC. Its protein is CSVGGVGSYEQYF.

The chain uses TRBV7-2 and TRBJ2-5, with D unclear. CDR1 SGHTA and CDR2 FQGNSA come from the germline V gene. This CDR3 region has 14 residues. V was cut by 5 bases and J by 0 bases, with 10 bases left in between. CDR3 nucleotide sequence: TGTGCCAGCAGCCCCGCCCGGCACCAAGAGACCCAGTACTTC. It specifies CASSPARHQETQYF.